This T cell receptor beta chain was captured in a study of shared clonotypes between healthy human individuals. In its sample, this clone was seen once. Donors included only healthy HIV-negative adults lacking recent acute infections or vaccinations. The CDR3 contains 14 residues. Trimming removed 2 bases from V and 1 base from J, with 8 bases in between. Looked up from germline, CDR1 is KGHSH and CDR2 is LQKENI. Libraries were prepared by immunoSEQ multiplex PCR; TCRdb keeps only in-frame clonotypes and omits some of them. The sample records about 1 million clones, 65% to 80% being singletons. The chain employs TRBV18 and TRBJ1-2, with no clear D. Sequenced sample: memory CD4+ T cells sorted from blood. This sample's subset: CD45RA-negative fraction. This receptor was taken from a man in his late teens or twenties in good health. The CDR3 loop reads CASSPIADNYGYTF. Written as DNA, the CDR3 is TGTGCCAGCTCACCAATAGCAGATAACTATGGCTACACCTTC.